This T cell receptor beta chain was documented in a study of T cell changes during pregnancy in multiple sclerosis. Profiled with immunoSEQ multiplex PCR; TCRdb holds only in-frame clones, not every one. The data hold 40,000 or so clones, with around nine tenths observed a single time. Trimming removed 6 bases from V and 0 bases from J; junction bases left unmatched: 8. Looked up from germline, CDR1 is ENHRY and CDR2 is SYGVKD. The CDR3 totals 15 residues. Sample: CD4+ T cells from peripheral blood mononuclear cells, taken in the third trimester of pregnancy. The receptor was isolated from a female donor in good health, enrolled as a control in a pregnancy study. V usage is TRBV10-3 and J usage is TRBJ2-7; 7 bases are a match to TRBD1. CDR3 sequence reads: CAISLGQIHSYEQYF. CDR3 DNA: TGTGCCATCAGCTTGGGACAGATTCACTCCTACGAGCAGTACTTC.